Each of the 4 T cell receptor beta chains below was sequenced from the same sample in a study of response to subunit inactivated influenza vaccine. TCRdb fed the RT-PCR reads into MiXCR, producing one record per CDR3 protein. This table holds approximately 170,000 distinct CDR3 sequences, around an eighth found once. The starting material was CD8+ T cells sorted from PBMCs, obtained about 5 days after vaccination. The receptors originated from a man aged 45 to 65 who received an inactivated influenza vaccine.

This clonotype was counted ten times or more. The rearrangement uses TRBV6-5 and TRBJ1-1, with unresolved D. V shed 6 bases and J shed 6 bases, with 8 bases lying between them. Germline V lookup: CDR1 MNHEY, CDR2 SVGAGI. The CDR3 spans 11 residues. CDR3 DNA: TGTGCCAGCAGGACGACGGCTGAAGCTTTCTTT. Amino acid sequence: CASRTTAEAFF.

The chain recombines TRBV6-2 or TRBV6-3 with TRBJ2-1; D gene uncertain. CDR3 size: 11 residues. Germline values: CDR1 MNHEY, CDR2 SVGEGT. DNA for the CDR3: TGTGCGACTGCGAGTGGACATGAGCAGTTCTTC. Its translation is CATASGHEQFF.

This clonotype was seen repeatedly, ten times or more. The gene calls are TRBV7-6 and TRBJ1-2, with D unclear. CDR1 SGHVS and CDR2 FNYEAQ come from the germline V gene. The CDR3 sequence is 16 residues long. Trimming left V 0 bases short and J 0 bases short, with 11 bases between. In DNA form, the CDR3 reads TGTGCCAGCAGCTTAGCCCCAGACATTTCTAACTATGGCTACACCTTC. Protein sequence: CASSLAPDISNYGYTF.

This clonotype was seen a handful of times. CDR3 coding DNA: TGTGCCAGCAGTGCAACCGGGACAGGGGTCTCCTACGAGCAGTACTTC. This gives the protein CASSATGTGVSYEQYF. This sequence joins TRBV28 and TRBJ2-7, with 10 bases matching TRBD1. J gave up 0 bases and V 5 bases, and 7 bases lay outside the gene matches. The germline V gene has CDR1 MDHEN and CDR2 SYDVKM. The CDR3 spans 16 residues.